Below, one T cell receptor (beta chain) is given with its context. Using immunoSEQ multiplex PCR, the repertoire was profiled, and TCRdb retains in-frame clones only, with some absent. The sample gives more than 550,000 clones, 92% of which show up once; more than 20% is in the top ten. Positive CCR7 selection of CD45RO-negative cells yielded the naive CD8 cells, and terminally differentiated effector memory CD45RA+ cells were excluded. The CDR3 length is 15 residues. In germline, CDR1 is SEHNR, CDR2 FQNEAQ (reference sequence). After removal of 1 base from V and 7 bases from J, the junction contained 9 bases not matched to a gene. The sample is drawn from a study of shared clonotypes between healthy human individuals.

This receptor was obtained from a man younger than 40 in good health. Input material: naive CD8+ T cells sorted from blood. V is TRBV7-9 and J is TRBJ1-2; 7 positions agree with TRBD1. The CDR3 nucleotides are TGTGCCAGCAGCTTAGAAGAGGGGGCGAGATCTGGCTACACCTTC. It translates to CASSLEEGARSGYTF.